The clone carrying this TCR beta chain appeared a few times. TCRdb used MiXCR to reprocess the RACE reads, holding one entry per CDR3 protein. The sample includes some 110,000 distinct CDR3 sequences, under 40% of them seen just once. This sample is drawn from a study of human T cells and chemical hapten exposure. The time point was: patch test 3, about 24 weeks after DPC sensitization. Treatment reported: therapeutic diphenylcyclopropenone sensitization with weekly scalp DPC. Researchers extracted total RNA from unfractionated whole blood. The material sequenced was whole blood, taken in connection with sensitization to the hapten diphenylcyclopropenone (DPC). This sequence was found in a man aged 35 to 55 with alopecia areata. Some clones in this sample may be carry-over from other donors' samples.

As DNA, the CDR3 is TGTGCCAGCAGTTTTCGAAGGAGGGAGGACACTGAAGCTTTCTTT. This codes for CASSFRRREDTEAFF. V and J are TRBV12-3 or TRBV12-4 and TRBJ1-1, with D unresolved. Trimming removed 3 bases from V and 3 bases from J, with 14 bases in between. This CDR3 region has 15 residues.